This T cell receptor beta chain was sequenced for a study of T cell responses to AZD1222 COVID-19 vaccine. TCRdb's table, derived via immunoSEQ multiplex PCR, lists solely in-frame clones and lacks some. The sample has 65,000 to 75,000 clones; 60% to 85% are singletons. The study, taken as a whole, reports: Elevations in Spike-specific TCR breadth and depth followed administration of two AZD1222 doses. The donor group comprised mostly white British people and more females; the analysis possibly underestimated clonal diversity.

A note on this clone: Its antigen remains unknown.

The CDR3 totals 19 residues. The junction had 16 bases not matched to a gene; V was cut back by 5 bases and J by 2 bases. In germline, CDR1 is MDHEN, CDR2 SYDVKM. V usage is TRBV28 and J usage is TRBJ1-5; 9 bases agree with TRBD1. This sequence was found in an adult who received the AZD1222 COVID-19 vaccine. The sample in question was peripheral blood, obtained 28 days after the second AZD1222 dose. The CDR3 DNA reads TGTGCCAGCAGTCCGATAACCGGGACAGGGTATTTAGGCAATCAGCCCCAGCATTTT. Its protein is CASSPITGTGYLGNQPQHF.